The clone carrying this T cell receptor beta chain was detected ten times or more. cDNA was made from around 0.45 ug RNA using alpha and beta constant primers. Alpha and beta chain libraries were made separately by chain-specific third strand synthesis with multiplexing indices. A 5' RACE adapter with a random hexamer and the SP2 primer site was joined to cDNA. A single record per CDR3 protein comes from TCRdb applying MiXCR to the 5' RACE reads. This sample yields some 6,200 distinct CDR3 sequences, of which roughly a quarter are seen a single time; about 25% belongs to the top ten. These data come from a study of HIV-infected patients and healthy controls. Study background: The CD4:CD8 ratio increased slightly in early therapy, but CD8 counts showed no consistent change.

Germline lookup yields CDR1 SGHTA and CDR2 FQGNSA. The trim removed 3 bases at V and 3 bases at J, leaving 8 bases unmatched. The CDR3 runs 17 residues. No cell fractionation was done, so the repertoire covers all unsorted peripheral blood T cells. This chain uses TRBV7-2 with TRBJ2-7, with TRBD2 matching 13 bases. The material sequenced was blood, taken before antiretroviral therapy. The source of this sequence is an adult with HIV infection. CDR3 loop: CASSLGPGTSGDYEQYF. The CDR3 nucleotides read TGTGCCAGCAGCTTGGGGCCCGGGACTAGCGGGGACTACGAGCAGTACTTC.